A selection of T cell receptor beta chains follows, all from one sample in a study of control samples from healthy donors and cancer patients. Produced via immunoSEQ multiplex PCR; TCRdb's table is partial and in-frame only. The repertoire includes approximately 81,000 clones, roughly 94% of them detected once, and 4.5% to 6% sits in the top ten. What was sequenced was blood. The origin of the receptors is a woman under 30 in good health. Both conserved end residues are part of each CDR3. A D gene is named only where the DNA matches it firmly. Expanded clones get a size class; other rows say once, few or many, or leave the size out.

>TRBJ2-7|TRBD2|once|TRBV5-6
CASSLELAGGSYEQYF
TGTGCCAGCAGCTTGGAACTAGCGGGAGGTTCCTACGAGCAGTACTTC
>TRBJ2-1|NA|NA|TRBV3-1/TRBV3-2
CASSQGYGYEQFF
TGTGCCAGCAGCCAAGGCTATGGGTATGAGCAGTTCTTC
>TRBJ1-6|NA|NA|TRBV9
CASSAPETTRNSPLHF
TGTGCCAGCAGCGCCCCCGAAACGACAAGAAATTCACCCCTCCACTTT
>TRBJ1-6|NA|NA|TRBV6-2/TRBV6-3
CASSRQRASYNSPLHF
TGTGCCAGCAGTCGACAGAGGGCATCCTATAATTCACCCCTCCACTTT
>TRBJ2-2|NA|few|TRBV6-2/TRBV6-3
CASSYLSGELFF
TGTGCCAGCAGTTATCTGTCGGGGGAGCTGTTTTTT
>TRBJ1-3|NA|NA|TRBV5-1
CASSLTRSSGNTIYF
TGCGCCAGCAGCTTGACCCGAAGCTCTGGAAACACCATATATTTT
>TRBJ1-5|NA|NA|TRBV19
CASNPYGQPQHF
TGTGCCAGTAACCCGTATGGTCAGCCCCAGCATTTT
>TRBJ2-7|NA|NA|TRBV27
CASSYQGLGYEQYF
TGTGCCAGCTCTTATCAGGGGCTCGGGTACGAGCAGTACTTC
>TRBJ2-5|TRBD2|NA|TRBV9
CASSVGQRGGNQETQYF
TGTGCCAGCAGCGTAGGCCAGCGGGGGGGAAACCAAGAGACCCAGTACTTC
>TRBJ1-6|TRBD1|NA|TRBV6-6
CASSYPTGETSPLHF
TGTGCCAGCAGTTACCCGACAGGGGAAACTTCACCCCTCCACTTT
>TRBJ2-7|NA|NA|TRBV7-2
CASSLPRRGTYEQYF
TGTGCCAGCAGCTTGCCGAGGCGGGGAACCTACGAGCAGTACTTC
>TRBJ2-7|TRBD2|NA|TRBV29-1
CSVRTSGSAEQYF
TGCAGCGTGCGGACTAGCGGGAGTGCCGAGCAGTACTTC
>TRBJ1-2|NA|NA|TRBV9
CASSVDGDVSGYTF
TGTGCCAGCAGCGTAGATGGGGATGTTAGTGGCTACACCTTC
>TRBJ1-6|NA|once|TRBV27
CASSLQGGDSPLHF
TGTGCCAGCAGTTTACAAGGAGGGGATTCACCCCTCCACTTT
>TRBJ1-1|NA|NA|TRBV9
CASSVGSRVGTEAFF
TGTGCCAGCAGCGTAGGGAGCAGGGTCGGTACTGAAGCTTTCTTT
>TRBJ2-5|TRBD1|NA|TRBV9
CASSLGTGGGETQYF
TGTGCCAGCAGCCTTGGGACAGGGGGCGGCGAGACCCAGTACTTC
>TRBJ1-6|NA|NA|TRBV7-9
CASSLERDNSPLHF
TGTGCCAGCAGCTTAGAGAGGGATAATTCACCCCTCCACTTT
>TRBJ1-5|NA|NA|TRBV7-2
CASSLVQNQPQHF
TGTGCCAGCAGCTTAGTACAAAATCAGCCCCAGCATTTT
>TRBJ2-2|TRBD1|NA|TRBV5-1
CASSLEDSPTGGRTGELFF
TGCGCCAGCAGCTTGGAAGACTCGCCAACAGGGGGGAGGACCGGGGAGCTGTTTTTT
>TRBJ1-5|TRBD1|few|TRBV7-8
CASSSTGVSNQPQHF
TGTGCCAGCAGCTCGACAGGGGTAAGCAATCAGCCCCAGCATTTT
>TRBJ2-2|NA|NA|TRBV6-5
CATTQMRFTGELFF
TGTGCCACTACGCAGATGAGGTTCACCGGGGAGCTGTTTTTT
>TRBJ1-3|TRBD1|once|TRBV5-6
CASSRTQGAAGNTIYF
TGTGCCAGCAGCCGTACTCAGGGGGCAGCTGGAAACACCATATATTTT
>TRBJ1-2|TRBD1|NA|TRBV5-1
CASSFIGQGDGYTF
TGCGCCAGCAGCTTCATAGGACAGGGTGATGGCTACACCTTT
>TRBJ2-1|NA|once|TRBV28
CASSLHLGGGEQFF
TGTGCCAGCAGTTTACACCTTGGGGGAGGTGAGCAGTTCTTC
>TRBJ2-7|NA|NA|TRBV27
CASSYSWSSYEQYF
TGTGCCAGCAGTTACTCCTGGAGCTCCTACGAGCAGTACTTC
>TRBJ1-1|NA|NA|TRBV28
CASSLGLNTEAFF
TGTGCCAGCAGTTTGGGGTTGAACACTGAAGCTTTCTTT
>TRBJ1-6|TRBD1|NA|TRBV7-2
CASSPRTGANSPLHF
TGTGCCAGCAGCCCCCGAACAGGGGCCAATTCACCCCTCCACTTT
>TRBJ1-2|NA|NA|TRBV10-3
CAISDRAEDGYTF
TGTGCCATCAGTGACCGGGCGGAGGATGGCTACACCTTC
>TRBJ2-7|NA|NA|TRBV28
CASLRPQGSFEQYF
TGTGCCAGCCTGCGCCCCCAGGGGTCCTTCGAGCAGTACTTC
>TRBJ1-1|NA|NA|TRBV5-6
CASTPPPNTEAFF
TGTGCCAGCACCCCACCTCCAAACACTGAAGCTTTCTTT
>TRBJ1-1|NA|NA|TRBV7-2
CASSLVAGRKGGAFF
TGTGCCAGCAGCTTAGTGGCAGGACGCAAAGGCGGAGCTTTCTTT
>TRBJ2-2|TRBD1|once|TRBV5-6
CASRPAGQGNTGELFF
TGTGCCAGCAGGCCAGCGGGACAGGGCAACACCGGGGAGCTGTTTTTT
>TRBJ2-3|TRBD2|NA|TRBV10-3
CAISGGGREDTQYF
TGTGCCATCAGTGGGGGGGGGAGGGAAGATACGCAGTATTTT
>TRBJ2-7|NA|NA|TRBV28
CASSPRPPVYEQYF
TGTGCCAGCAGTCCCCGGCCGCCGGTCTACGAGCAGTACTTC
>TRBJ1-3|NA|once|TRBV5-1
CASSDRTALTF
TGCGCCAGCAGCGACCGGACAGCATTGACTTTT
>TRBJ2-1|NA|NA|TRBV29-1
CSAPSGLSVRGQSSYNEQFF
TGCAGCGCCCCATCGGGCCTTTCGGTACGGGGCCAAAGCTCCTACAATGAGCAGTTCTTC
>TRBJ1-2|TRBD1|NA|TRBV28
CASSESRGQFVGYTF
TGTGCCAGCAGTGAATCCAGGGGGCAGTTTGTTGGCTACACCTTC
>TRBJ2-7|NA|NA|TRBV2
CASSEERAITGEQYF
TGTGCCAGCAGTGAAGAGCGCGCGATTACGGGGGAGCAGTACTTC
>TRBJ1-1|TRBD1|once|TRBV23-1
CASSQSSFGFQGAMNTEAFF
TGCGCCAGCAGTCAATCTAGTTTCGGTTTCCAGGGGGCCATGAACACTGAAGCTTTCTTT
>TRBJ1-1|TRBD1|NA|TRBV10-3
CAISEPGGEDTEAFF
TGTGCCATCAGTGAGCCAGGGGGCGAGGACACTGAAGCTTTCTTT
>TRBJ1-4|NA|NA|TRBV29-1
CSALRGQGPKLFF
TGCAGCGCGCTAAGAGGTCAGGGACCAAAACTGTTTTTT
>TRBJ1-4|TRBD1|NA|TRBV5-4
CASSLDRGTTKLFF
TGTGCCAGCAGCTTGGACAGGGGAACGACCAAACTGTTTTTT
>TRBJ1-1|NA|NA|TRBV5-1
CASSLPRDGSNTEAFF
TGCGCCAGCAGCTTGCCTCGGGACGGCTCGAACACTGAAGCTTTCTTT
>TRBJ1-1|NA|NA|TRBV10-1
CASESPGQGGTEAFF
TGCGCCAGCGAGTCTCCGGGGCAGGGTGGTACTGAAGCTTTCTTT
>TRBJ1-1|NA|once|TRBV6-5
CASSYGRRGTEAFF
TGTGCCAGCAGTTATGGTCGTCGGGGCACTGAAGCTTTCTTT
>TRBJ2-2|NA|NA|TRBV28
CASSLWPGTNTGELFF
TGTGCCAGCAGTTTATGGCCCGGGACAAACACCGGGGAGCTGTTTTTT